The rows below give T cell receptor beta chains drawn from one sample of a study of cytomegalovirus exposure and HLA in healthy donors. Repertoires were generated with immunoSEQ multiplex PCR, while TCRdb's copy carries only in-frame clones and drops some. Of about 130,000 clones in the sample, 80% were seen once. The sample taken for sequencing was PBMCs. Every receptor here comes from a female donor in good health and CMV-seronegative. CDR3s include the opening cysteine and the closing phenylalanine or tryptophan. D genes are given only for firm matches. Only some rows state a clone size, as once, few, many or a class for expanded clones.

D	V	size	J	DNA	CDR3
TRBD1	TRBV10-3	few	TRBJ2-1	TGTGCCATCTCCCGGACAGGGGGCAATGAGCAGTTCTTC	CAISRTGGNEQFF
TRBD1	TRBV10-3	few	TRBJ2-5	TGTGCCATCGGGGACAGGGGGCAGGAGACCCAGTACTTC	CAIGDRGQETQYF
-	TRBV9	-	TRBJ2-2	TGTGCCAGCAGCGCAGGCAACAGGGCGCGTGTTAACGGGGAGCTGTTTTTT	CASSAGNRARVNGELFF
TRBD1	TRBV7-8	-	TRBJ2-7	TGTGCCAGCAGCTCTGGGACAGGGTGGGAGCAGTACTTC	CASSSGTGWEQYF
-	TRBV27	-	TRBJ2-7	TGTGCCAGCAGTTTATCCAGCGGTATCTACGAGCAGTACTTC	CASSLSSGIYEQYF
-	TRBV7-9	-	TRBJ2-7	TGTGCCAGCAGCGAAAGCGGTCCTTCCTACGAGCAGTACTTC	CASSESGPSYEQYF
-	TRBV6-5	-	TRBJ1-2	TGTGCCAGCAGTCGCCTGGAGGGCAATAACTATGGCTACACCTTC	CASSRLEGNNYGYTF
TRBD2	TRBV5-1	-	TRBJ2-1	TGCGCCAGCACCCGGACTAGCGGGACTCGGGAGCAGTTCTTC	CASTRTSGTREQFF
TRBD1	TRBV4-1	-	TRBJ2-7	TGCGCCAGCAGCCAAGACCCGGGACAGGGCTACGAGCAGTACTTC	CASSQDPGQGYEQYF
-	TRBV28	-	TRBJ1-5	TGTGCCAGCAGTTTCGGGGGGGCGAACAATCAGCCCCAGCATTTT	CASSFGGANNQPQHF
-	TRBV15	once	TRBJ2-7	TGTGCCACCAGCAGAGATCTTGCGGTCTCCTACGAGCAGTACTTC	CATSRDLAVSYEQYF
-	TRBV7-3	-	TRBJ2-2	TGTGCCAGCAGCTTATTATTATCTGGGGAGCTGTTTTTT	CASSLLLSGELFF
TRBD1	TRBV6-6	once	TRBJ1-3	TGTGCCAGCAGACCCGGGACAGGGGGGCGCACCATATATTTT	CASRPGTGGRTIYF
TRBD1	TRBV7-9	-	TRBJ2-5	TGTGCCAGCAGTCCCTGGACAGGGCAAGAGACCCAGTACTTC	CASSPWTGQETQYF
TRBD1	TRBV18	-	TRBJ2-7	TGTGCCAGCTCACCGGGACAGGGGGGCGAGCAGTACTTC	CASSPGQGGEQYF
-	TRBV5-4	-	TRBJ2-7	TGTGCCAGCAGCCCGGCGGGATCCGAGCAGTACTTC	CASSPAGSEQYF
TRBD2	TRBV7-2	-	TRBJ2-3	TGTGCCAGCAGCCGAGGGACTAGCGGGAGTATAGATACGCAGTATTTT	CASSRGTSGSIDTQYF
TRBD2	TRBV5-4	few	TRBJ2-7	TGTGCCAGCAGCTTTAACCGTGGACTAGCGTCCTACGAGCAGTACTTC	CASSFNRGLASYEQYF
TRBD1	TRBV27	-	TRBJ2-2	TGTGCCAGCAGAGATCACAGGGGCGTCGGGGAGCTGTTTTTT	CASRDHRGVGELFF
-	TRBV9	-	TRBJ1-1	TGTGCCAGCAGCGTAGCTCAGGACACTGAAGCTTTCTTT	CASSVAQDTEAFF
-	TRBV6-5	-	TRBJ1-2	TGTGCCAGCGCCCGACACCGGGAGGACTATGGCTACACCTTC	CASARHREDYGYTF
-	TRBV15	-	TRBJ1-1	TGTGCCACCAGCAGTACGGACAGTTTATCGACTGAAGCTTTCTTT	CATSSTDSLSTEAFF
-	TRBV15	-	TRBJ2-1	TGTGCCACCAGCAGACGACAAGCCACGACCCACAATGAGCAGTTCTTC	CATSRRQATTHNEQFF
-	TRBV7-8	-	TRBJ2-1	TGTGCCAGCAGCTTCTCCCGTGGGGGCGGGTGGGCCTACAATGAGCAGTTCTTC	CASSFSRGGGWAYNEQFF
-	TRBV30	-	TRBJ1-4	TGTGCCTGGCGCGGAGGGAGCACTAATGAAAAACTGTTTTTT	CAWRGGSTNEKLFF
TRBD2	TRBV11-2	-	TRBJ2-1	TGTGCCAGCAGCTTTGGGGGACTAATCAATGAGCAGTTCTTC	CASSFGGLINEQFF
-	TRBV18	-	TRBJ2-2	TGTGCCAGCTCACCACCCCCCTCCGGTGGGGAGCTGTTTTTT	CASSPPPSGGELFF
TRBD1	TRBV29-1	-	TRBJ2-5	TGCAGCGTCATAAGACAGGGAGAGTCCGAGACCCAGTACTTC	CSVIRQGESETQYF
-	TRBV11-2	-	TRBJ1-6	TGTGCCAGCAGCTTTCAGGGGTCTAATTCACCCCTCCACTTT	CASSFQGSNSPLHF
TRBD1	TRBV18	-	TRBJ1-1	TGTGCCAGCTCACTTGCAGGGGGCTTCACTGAAGCTTTCTTT	CASSLAGGFTEAFF
-	TRBV7-2	few	TRBJ2-7	TGTGCCAGCAGCTCGGGGATCAGCCACGAGCAGTACTTC	CASSSGISHEQYF
-	TRBV19	-	TRBJ1-5	TGTGCCAGTGGCACCGGGGGTCAGCCCCAGCATTTT	CASGTGGQPQHF
-	TRBV18	-	TRBJ1-5	TGTGCCAGCTCACCAAGCCGGAATCAGCCCCAGCATTTT	CASSPSRNQPQHF
-	TRBV5-4	-	TRBJ2-7	TGTGCCAGCAGCTTGACCAGCTCCTACGAGCAGTACTTC	CASSLTSSYEQYF
-	TRBV7-9	-	TRBJ2-4	TGTGCCAGCAGCTTATTTGTTGGGGGCCACAGTCAGTACTTC	CASSLFVGGHSQYF
TRBD2	TRBV27	-	TRBJ2-1	TGTGCCAGCAGTTTGGGAGTGGGCTCCGGGGGACTAGGGTATGAGCAGTTCTTC	CASSLGVGSGGLGYEQFF
TRBD2	TRBV19	-	TRBJ2-1	TGTGCCAGTAGTTTTAGCGGGAGGGCCAACAATGAGCAGTTCTTC	CASSFSGRANNEQFF
-	TRBV5-1	-	TRBJ1-5	TGCGCCAGCAGCTCTACAACAGGGTTGGAGCCCCAGCATTTT	CASSSTTGLEPQHF
-	TRBV12-5	-	TRBJ2-2	TGTGCTAGTGGTTGGCTTTCCGGGGAGCTGTTTTTT	CASGWLSGELFF
TRBD1	TRBV28	-	TRBJ2-3	TGTGCCAGCAGTTTATACAGGGGGCGACCCTCTAGCACAGATACGCAGTATTTT	CASSLYRGRPSSTDTQYF
TRBD1	TRBV6-5	-	TRBJ2-1	TGTGCCAGCAGTCCCGACAGGGGGCCATACAATGAGCAGTTCTTC	CASSPDRGPYNEQFF
-	TRBV4-2	-	TRBJ2-1	TGTGCCAGCAGCCCCCCCTATGAGGGCGGGAATGAGCAGTTCTTC	CASSPPYEGGNEQFF
TRBD2	TRBV2	-	TRBJ2-1	TGTGCCAGCAGTGTATGGTTAGCGGGAGAGAAGGACAATGAGCAGTTCTTC	CASSVWLAGEKDNEQFF
TRBD1	TRBV6-1	-	TRBJ1-1	TGTGCCAGCAGTCCAGACAGGGGGCCGGTATCTGAAGCTTTCTTT	CASSPDRGPVSEAFF
TRBD1	TRBV5-1	-	TRBJ2-7	TGCGCCAGCAGCCAAACAGGGGGCTGGGACGAGCAGTACTTC	CASSQTGGWDEQYF
TRBD1	TRBV4-1	few	TRBJ1-1	TGCGCCAGCAGCCAAGGAATGGACAGGGGGCCCACTGAAGCTTTCTTT	CASSQGMDRGPTEAFF
TRBD2	TRBV7-2	-	TRBJ2-3	TGTGCCAGCAGCTTAGACGGGCGGGGGGGAGGGGATACGCAGTATTTT	CASSLDGRGGGDTQYF
-	TRBV6-5	-	TRBJ1-3	TGTGCCAGCAGCCGGGGGGTCTCTGGAAACACCATATATTTT	CASSRGVSGNTIYF
-	TRBV9	-	TRBJ2-7	TGTGCCAGCAGCGTATCTTCTAGCCTAAGCGAGCAGTACTTC	CASSVSSSLSEQYF
TRBD1	TRBV2	few	TRBJ1-1	TGTGCCAGCAGTGAAGGATTAACAGGGGACACTGAAGCTTTCTTT	CASSEGLTGDTEAFF
-	TRBV4-1	-	TRBJ1-2	TGCGCCAGCAGCCAAGACGCAGGGGCCCCCAATGGCTACACCTTC	CASSQDAGAPNGYTF
TRBD1	TRBV6-1	-	TRBJ2-5	TGTGCCAGCAGGGAAGGACAGGGCAGGTTTCGAGAGACCCAGTACTTC	CASREGQGRFRETQYF
-	TRBV7-3	-	TRBJ1-2	TGTGCCAGCAGCTCAACCGGCAGGGGAGAAGGCTATGGCTACACCTTC	CASSSTGRGEGYGYTF